These 8 T cell receptor beta chains share one sample of origin, sequenced in a study of T-cell memory formation after mild COVID-19. TCRdb reanalysed the 5' RACE reads using MiXCR and keeps one entry per CDR3 protein. The sample lists under 150,000 distinct CDR3 sequences, 20% to 25% occurring once. The material sequenced was PBMCs or a T cell subset sorted from them (not recorded which). These receptor sequences come from a man younger than 35 who had mild COVID-19 (a few samples of this study predate the infection). Cell type and time point are not known.

This chain connects TRBV4-1 to TRBJ2-6, with D unresolved. The CDR3 contains 16 residues. Between the trimmed V and J ends, which lost 0 bases and 4 bases, there was a span of 10 bases. The germline CDR1 and CDR2 sequences are MGHRA and YSYEKL. The CDR3 reads CASSQEPGSGANVLTF. DNA for the CDR3: TGCGCCAGCAGCCAAGAGCCCGGGTCCGGGGCCAACGTCCTGACTTTC.

This clonotype was counted a few times. The genes are TRBV7-8 and TRBJ2-7; the D gene could be TRBD1 or TRBD2 (5 bases each). Germline V gives CDR1 SGHVS, CDR2 FQNEAQ. The CDR3 is 14 residues long. Trimming removed 4 bases from V and 4 bases from J, with 14 bases in between. CDR3 DNA sequence: TGTGCCAGCAGCTCCAGGTTGGGACCTTACGAGCAGTACTTC. The encoded protein is CASSSRLGPYEQYF.

CDR3 region: CASSLEEEETQYF. CDR3 bases: TGTGCCAGCAGCTTAGAAGAGGAAGAGACCCAGTACTTC. The chain has TRBV7-9 and TRBJ2-5; D is unresolved. The CDR3 contains 13 residues. The germline V gene encodes CDR1 SEHNR and CDR2 FQNEAQ (reference sequence). V lost 1 base and J lost 3, with 6 bases in between.

V is TRBV4-3 and J is TRBJ2-1; D uncertain. Trimming took off 0 bases at V and 0 bases at J, with 9 bases between the two ends. This CDR3 is built from 16 residues. Germline CDR1 and CDR2: LGHNA and YSLEER. Written as DNA, the CDR3 is TGCGCCAGCAGCCAAGATGTTAGTAGCTCCTACAATGAGCAGTTCTTC. It codes for CASSQDVSSSYNEQFF.

J is TRBJ1-1 and V is TRBV24-1; 8 positions match TRBD1. The J segment lost 4 bases and the V segment lost 4 bases, leaving 4 bases of the junction unmatched. This CDR3 comprises 14 residues. Germline V lookup: CDR1 KGHDR, CDR2 SFDVKD. CDR3 amino acids: CATSEGTGSTEAFF. The CDR3 coding sequence is TGTGCCACCAGTGAAGGGACAGGATCCACTGAAGCTTTCTTT.

This chain joins TRBV10-3 and TRBJ1-2; the match to TRBD1 covers 8 bases. J was trimmed by 6 bases and V by 11 bases; bases with no gene match: 8. CDR1 is ENHRY, CDR2 SYGVKD, per germline. This CDR3 spans 12 amino acids. Here the CDR3 DNA reads TGTGCCGTCGGACAGGGAAGTCATGGCTACACCTTC. Its protein is CAVGQGSHGYTF.

This clonotype occurred many times. Here the CDR3 DNA reads TGTGCCAGCAGCTTCTCTAGCGGCGAGCAGTACGTC. Translation gives CASSFSSGEQYV. This chain connects TRBV5-4 to TRBJ2-7; 7 bases map to TRBD2. Germline CDR1 and CDR2: SGHNT and YYREEE (reference sequence). After removal of 2 bases from V and 6 bases from J, the junction contained 2 bases not matched to a gene. This CDR3 has 12 amino acids.

The chain uses TRBV6-2 or TRBV6-3 and TRBJ2-7; a possible D gene is TRBD2 (6 bases). The length of the CDR3 is 14 residues. The ends were cut back, 10 bases at V and 7 bases at J, with 23 bases in the middle. Per germline, CDR1 MNHEY and CDR2 SVGEGT. CDR3 region: CATGTGTPRREQYV. The CDR3 nucleotides read TGTGCCACCGGAACCGGGACTCCAAGGCGTGAGCAGTACGTC.